The entry that follows covers one T cell receptor (beta chain) sequence. A single count supports this clone. Its recognized antigen is unknown. No base quality information exists; no much larger clone differs at one position. The trial excluded patients who had a history of autoimmune disease or who were on systemic immunosuppression. In every dose cohort, peripheral blood was drawn for TCR sequencing at baseline, cycle 4 day 1, and cycle 7 day 1. The samples were taken from a phase I, first-in-human, multicenter, open-label dose-escalation trial of ivuxolimab. Adults with locally advanced or metastatic melanoma, renal cell carcinoma, hepatocellular carcinoma or head and neck squamous cell carcinoma were enrolled in the trial. Before TCR sequencing, CD4+ T cells and CD8+ T cells from peripheral blood were sorted into separate populations. Genomic DNA was extracted from sorted cells for sequencing of the TCRbeta CDR3 region. The immunoSEQ Assay was used for sequencing of TCRbeta CDR3 regions. Entries here come from immuneACCESS through TCRdb and include only in-frame sequences with V and J called. Some clones fail to appear in such tables; in the studies checked, an unresolved V gene covers under half of the shortfall, and the cause of the remainder is unknown. The sample has 65,000 to 70,000 clones on record, more than 85% of them singletons. 0.25% to 0.3% of the sample is taken by the ten largest.

The data are from a study of OX40 agonist ivuxolimab in advanced cancers. For the study in its entirety: The costimulatory receptor OX40 (CD134) was targeted by ivuxolimab, a fully human IgG2 agonistic monoclonal antibody. Intravenous ivuxolimab was administered to patients every 2 weeks at six dose levels: 0.01, 0.1, 0.3, 1.5, 3 and 10 mg/kg. Of the 50 or so patients in dose escalation, about 20 had hepatocellular carcinoma, around 15 had melanoma, 9 had renal cell carcinoma and 9 had head and neck cancer. A male proportion of roughly 85% and a mean age of around 60 years, ranging from about 20 to 80, were recorded for the dose-escalation cohort. Prior anti-PD-1, anti-PD-L1 or anti-CTLA-4 therapy was permitted, and checkpoint inhibitors had been received by approximately 39% of dose-escalation patients. Partial responses occurred in three dose-escalation patients: two with cutaneous melanoma and one with hepatocellular carcinoma. The point of sequencing TCRbeta in the periphery was to test whether ivuxolimab changed TCR sequence diversity and drove clonal T-cell expansion. The monotherapy dose-escalation portion (N of about 52 patients) of the phase I ivuxolimab trial is reported in the paper.

Broad study findings and their caveats: Low levels of normalized T-cell clonal expansion were also seen in some patients who did not respond. In the 0.1-3.0 mg/kg groups, partial responders had among the lowest normalized peripheral clonal expansion, particularly in CD8+ T cells. At doses of 0.1 to 3.0 mg/kg, clonal expansion of both CD4+ and CD8+ T cells in blood was seen between baseline and week 6. After ivuxolimab, CD8+ T cells had more expanded clones than CD4+ T cells on average. The antigen specificity of the clonally expanded peripheral T cells was not determined.

CDR1 SNHLY and CDR2 FYNNEI are derived from the germline V gene. V is reduced by 5 bases and J by 2 bases, leaving a spacing of 7 bases between them. The CDR3 holds 14 amino acids from the cysteine to the phenylalanine. Left in the record is the CDR3 DNA by itself, 42 bases read in frame from the first base. The sample was CD4+ or CD8+ T cells sorted from blood, taken in a trial of the OX40 agonist ivuxolimab. This receptor was identified in an adult with an advanced solid tumor such as melanoma, head and neck, liver or kidney cancer. This sequence uses TRBV2 and TRBJ2-6, with no reliable assignment of the D segment. The CDR3 protein sequence reads: CASSPSPGANVLTF. The base sequence is TGTGCCAGCAGTCCTAGTCCTGGGGCCAACGTCCTGACTTTC.